The 28 T cell receptor beta chains given below trace back to one sample, sequenced in a study of CD4 T cells in relation to SARS-CoV-2 and coronaviruses. Their antigens are not known. Assay: immunoSEQ multiplex PCR; the TCRdb copy retains only in-frame clones and omits some. The sample has 20,000 to 25,000 clones, more than 65% seen once. The unexposed donors gave CD4+ T cells in about 2010-2019, prior to COVID-19. Isolation of CD4+ T cells took place after less than 13 days in culture. Sequencing was carried out using CD4+ T cells from PBMCs, cultured in vitro. The receptors shown here come from a human donor in good health.

This sequence joins TRBV5-1 and TRBJ1-3; no clear D. The CDR3 is 15 residues long. The V end was cut by 1 base, the J end by 3 bases, with 11 bases between. CDR1 is SGHRS, CDR2 YFSETQ, per germline. For the CDR3, the DNA is TGCGCCAGCAGCTTGATGGGCGGGAATGGAAACACCATATATTTT. Translation: CASSLMGGNGNTIYF.

This clone has a handful of counts. V and J are TRBV2 and TRBJ2-1; weak D call: TRBD2 (6 bases). CDR3 length equals 13 residues. The germline V gene encodes CDR1 SNHLY and CDR2 FYNNEI. V was cut by 2 bases and J by 12 bases, with 14 bases left in between. CDR3 residues: CASSESGVGVQFF. The CDR3 nucleotides read TGTGCCAGCAGTGAATCGGGGGTCGGAGTGCAGTTCTTC.

In its sample, this clone was seen once. The chain links TRBV5-1 to TRBJ2-5; maybe TRBD1 (6 bases). The V end lost 4 bases, the J end lost 1 base, and 8 bases lay between the germline ends. The CDR3 sequence is 13 residues long. CDR1 and CDR2 (germline): SGHRS, YFSETQ. For the CDR3, the DNA is TGCGCCAGCAGCCAACAGGGCCAAGAGACCCAGTACTTC. Translating it yields CASSQQGQETQYF.

This sequence joins TRBV30 and TRBJ1-3; D gene unclear. Trimming cost V 0 bases and J 3 bases, with 3 bases left between them. The CDR3 extends over 12 amino acids. CDR1 is GTSNPN and CDR2 is SVGIG in the germline V gene (reference sequence). The CDR3 nucleotides are TGTGCCTGGAGTGTTGTTGGAAACACCATATATTTT. Translating it yields CAWSVVGNTIYF. The full variable domain, with the rest looked up from reference TRBV30 and TRBJ1-3, is SQTIHQWPATLVQPVGSPLSLECTVEGTSNPNLYWYRQAAGRGLQLLFYSVGIGQISSEVPQNLSASRPQDRQFILSSKKLLLSDSGFYLCAWSVVGNTIYFGEGSWLTVV.

The rearrangement joins TRBV11-3 to TRBJ2-3; tentative D call: TRBD2 (6 bases). Germline V lookup: CDR1 SGHNT, CDR2 YENEEA. CDR3 length: 16 residues. V dropped 3 bases and J dropped 7 bases, with 20 bases sitting between them. Written as DNA, the CDR3 is TGTGCCAGCAGCTTCTTAGGCGGGGCAGCGTCGAATACGCAGTATTTT. Its translation is CASSFLGGAASNTQYF.

The rearrangement links TRBV19 to TRBJ1-1; no clear D. This CDR3 has 13 residues. Deletions cut 2 bases from V and 0 bases from J, with 4 bases between. The germline V gene has CDR1 LNHDA and CDR2 SQIVND (reference sequence). The CDR3 nucleotides are TGTGCCAGTAGTATACAGGTGAACACTGAAGCTTTCTTT. It specifies CASSIQVNTEAFF. The entire variable domain, with the rest obtained from reference TRBV19 and TRBJ1-1, is as follows: DGGITQSPKYLFRKEGQNVTLSCEQNLNHDAMYWYRQDPGQGLRLIYYSQIVNDFQKGDIAEGYSVSREKKESFPLTVTSAQKNPTAFYLCASSIQVNTEAFFGQGTRLTVV.

The V and J genes are TRBV7-7 and TRBJ2-5; 16 bases are shared with TRBD2. The CDR3 has 16 amino acids. The germline V gene encodes CDR1 SSHAT and CDR2 FNYEAQ (reference sequence). J gave up 6 bases and V 4 bases, and 5 bases lay outside the gene matches. For the CDR3, the DNA is TGTGCCAGCAGCTCGGGACTAGCGGGAGGGCCCCAGACCCAGTACTTC. It translates to CASSSGLAGGPQTQYF.

V and J are TRBV2 and TRBJ1-2, with D possibly being TRBD1 (6 bases). The CDR3 sequence is 14 residues long. Trimming shortened V by 4 bases and J by 6 bases, and 15 bases separated the two germline ends. CDR1 is SNHLY, CDR2 FYNNEI, per germline. The CDR3 sequence is CASSVTGNGDGYTF. In nucleotides, the CDR3 is TGTGCCAGCAGTGTCACAGGGAATGGGGATGGCTACACCTTC.

This chain uses TRBV4-1 with TRBJ2-5; 8 nucleotides line up with TRBD2. There are 17 residues in the CDR3. V was pared by 0 bases and J by 5 bases, with 11 bases of the junction left unmatched. Looked up from germline, CDR1 is MGHRA and CDR2 is YSYEKL. CDR3 nucleotides: TGCGCCAGCAGCCAAGATCGCCCAGCGGGAGTGGGCGAGACCCAGTACTTC. Encoded protein: CASSQDRPAGVGETQYF.

The chain carries TRBV4-2 and TRBJ2-7; 8 bases match TRBD1. Unmatched junction bases numbered 8, after V lost 3 bases and J lost 4 bases. CDR3 length equals 15 residues. Germline CDR1 and CDR2: LGHNA and YNFKEQ. CDR3 in amino acids: CASSQDGQGAYEQYF. The CDR3 DNA sequence: TGTGCCAGCAGCCAGGACGGACAGGGCGCATACGAGCAGTACTTC.

The chain links TRBV5-6 to TRBJ2-2; D gene unclear. Germline CDR1 SGHDT, CDR2 YYEEEE. CDR3 size: 13 residues. The V and J ends lost 0 bases and 3 bases respectively, with 3 bases between them. CDR3 in DNA: TGTGCCAGCAGCTTGGGGCACACCGGGGAGCTGTTTTTT. Residues: CASSLGHTGELFF.

This chain joins TRBV19 and TRBJ1-6; D is unresolved. CDR1 and CDR2 (germline): LNHDA, SQIVND (reference sequence). The CDR3 runs to 14 residues. V lost 6 bases and J lost 7, with 13 bases in between. The CDR3 DNA is TGTGCCAGTAGCACGGAGAGGTCGAATTCACCCCTCCACTTT. Translation: CASSTERSNSPLHF.

This chain uses TRBV5-1 with TRBJ2-7; the D gene is possibly TRBD2 (6 bases). Germline V CDR1 and CDR2: SGHRS, YFSETQ. This CDR3 has 14 amino acids. The V gene lost 0 bases and the J gene lost 7 bases, with 14 bases spanning the gap. The CDR3, as DNA: TGCGCCAGCAGCTTGGATCTAGCGCCCCTGGAGCAGTACTTC. Its protein product is CASSLDLAPLEQYF.

The V and J genes are TRBV19 and TRBJ1-1; TRBD1 matches 8 bases. With V trimmed by 4 bases and J by 1 base, 2 bases remained unmatched. Germline values: CDR1 LNHDA, CDR2 SQIVND (reference sequence). CDR3 size: 14 residues. CDR3 region: CASSTDRENTEAFF. The CDR3 region has the DNA TGTGCCAGTAGTACGGACAGGGAGAACACTGAAGCTTTCTTT.

The count of this clone is one. This chain joins TRBV12-5 and TRBJ2-1, with TRBD2 matching over 10 bases. Germline-derived CDR1 and CDR2 are LGHNT and FRNRAP. V was pared by 4 bases and J by 2 bases, with 5 bases of the junction left unmatched. The CDR3 sequence is 16 residues long. The DNA of the CDR3 is TGTGCTAGTGGTTCCTTAGCGGGAGGAACCTACAATGAGCAGTTCTTC. It is translated as CASGSLAGGTYNEQFF.

The chain joins TRBV3-1 (or the pseudogene TRBV3-2) to TRBJ1-5; D is possibly TRBD1 (5 bases). From germline, CDR1 is LGHDT and CDR2 YNNKEL (reference sequence). The CDR3 contains 14 residues. The V gene lost 4 bases and the J gene lost 3 bases, with 10 bases spanning the gap. This chain's CDR3 is CASSLGRINQPQHF. The CDR3 DNA sequence: TGTGCCAGCAGCCTGGGACGGATCAATCAGCCCCAGCATTTT.

The V call is TRBV10-1, the J call TRBJ2-1, with 11 bases identical to TRBD1. CDR1 and CDR2 from the germline V gene are WNHNN and SYGVQD (reference sequence). The V segment lost 6 bases and the J segment 8 bases; nucleotides outside the gene matches: 9. The CDR3 sequence is 15 residues long. This CDR3 reads CASRAGTGGTDEQFF. The CDR3 DNA follows: TGCGCCAGCAGGGCCGGGACAGGGGGGACGGATGAGCAGTTCTTC.

The sample holds a few counts of this clone. This chain connects TRBV9 to TRBJ2-7, with TRBD2 identical over 9 bases. V was clipped by 4 bases and J by 5 bases; unmatched bases: 10. The CDR3 is 15 residues long. From germline, CDR1 is SGDLS and CDR2 YYNGEE. The CDR3 region is CASSRRGTSNDEQYF. The CDR3 bases are TGTGCCAGCAGCCGGCGAGGGACTAGCAACGACGAGCAGTACTTC. The entire variable domain, with the rest obtained from reference TRBV9 and TRBJ2-7, is as follows: DSGVTQTPKHLITATGQRVTLRCSPRSGDLSVYWYQQSLDQGLQFLIQYYNGEERAKGNILERFSAQQFPDLHSELNLSSLELGDSALYFCASSRRGTSNDEQYFGPGTRLTVT.

The chain joins TRBV30 to TRBJ2-7; 8 nucleotides match TRBD2. V shed 8 bases and J 3 bases; nucleotides not matched to a gene: 6. This CDR3 has 12 amino acids. Germline V gene sequence: CDR1 GTSNPN, CDR2 SVGIG (reference sequence). The CDR3: CAQTGGGYEQYF. As DNA, the CDR3 is TGTGCCCAGACGGGAGGGGGCTACGAGCAGTACTTC.

The genes are TRBV7-3 and TRBJ2-7; no firm D call. Germline-derived CDR1 and CDR2 are SGHTA and FQGTGA. CDR3 size: 14 residues. V was pared by 5 bases and J by 3 bases, with 14 bases between. CDR3 nucleotide sequence: TGTGCCAGCAGCAAAGACAACGGGCACTACGAGCAGTACTTC. It encodes CASSKDNGHYEQYF.

This chain links TRBV24-1 with TRBJ2-1, with 8 bases that match TRBD2. The CDR3 runs to 16 residues. J lost 5 bases, V lost 6 bases, and 11 bases had no gene match. Germline CDR1 and CDR2: KGHDR and SFDVKD. CDR3 amino acids: CATSTFTGTSNNEQFF. The CDR3, as DNA: TGTGCCACCAGTACTTTTACCGGGACTAGTAACAATGAGCAGTTCTTC.

The chain employs TRBV6-6 and TRBJ2-3; D not resolved. Germline CDR1 and CDR2: MNHNY and SVGAGI (reference sequence). Trimming left V 4 bases short and J 2 bases short, with 4 bases between. This CDR3 is 12 amino acids long. The CDR3 region is CASSLTTDTQYF. The CDR3 bases are TGTGCCAGCAGTTTGACCACAGATACGCAGTATTTT.

This chain links TRBV6-5 with TRBJ1-1; no definite D call. Germline lookup yields CDR1 MNHEY and CDR2 SVGAGI. The CDR3 consists of 13 residues. V dropped 6 bases and J dropped 1 base, with 9 bases sitting between them. The CDR3 spells CASSRIQNTEAFF. As DNA, the CDR3 is TGTGCCAGCAGCCGTATCCAGAACACTGAAGCTTTCTTT.

This clone was detected a few times. V and J are TRBV5-4 and TRBJ2-7; TRBD2 aligns across 9 bases. J lost 6 bases, V lost 0 bases, and 16 bases had no gene match. Germline CDR1 SGHNT, CDR2 YYREEE (reference sequence). CDR3 size: 18 residues. CDR3 in amino acids: CASSLEAGGSTTPPEQYF. The CDR3 bases are TGTGCCAGCAGCTTGGAAGCGGGAGGCTCTACGACGCCCCCCGAGCAGTACTTC.

The chain joins TRBV12-5 to TRBJ2-7; D is possibly TRBD2 (5 bases). Germline CDR1 reads LGHNT; CDR2 reads FRNRAP. The CDR3 consists of 12 residues. V lost 2 bases to trimming and J lost 3 bases, with 5 bases between them. CDR3 in amino acids: CASGLRGYEQYF. The DNA for the CDR3 is TGTGCTAGTGGTTTGCGGGGCTACGAGCAGTACTTC.

This clone ranks as medium-sized. The gene calls are TRBV27 and TRBJ1-2; D remains unclear. This CDR3 has 15 amino acids. Germline V gene lookup returns CDR1 MNHEY and CDR2 SMNVEV (reference sequence). V was clipped by 3 bases and J by 0 bases, with 11 bases between them. CDR3 bases: TGTGCCAGCAGTTTCAGTTTTAGCACTAACTATGGCTACACCTTC. Protein product: CASSFSFSTNYGYTF.

The chain employs TRBV29-1 and TRBJ1-2, with 8 nucleotides matching TRBD1. The CDR3 consists of 14 residues. V lost 6 bases and J lost 4; bases outside the gene matches: 10. Germline V gene lookup returns CDR1 SQVTM and CDR2 ANQGSEA. The CDR3 coding sequence is TGCAGCGTCCTGACAGGGGATAGAGGCTATGGCTACACCTTC. Residues: CSVLTGDRGYGYTF.

The chain recombines TRBV6-5 with TRBJ1-1; D may be TRBD1 (6 bases). The V end lost 6 bases, the J end lost 4 bases, and 15 bases lay between the germline ends. Germline lookup yields CDR1 MNHEY and CDR2 SVGAGI. The length of the CDR3 is 14 residues. CDR3 DNA sequence: TGTGCCAGCAGGGATCAGGGGATGGGCACTGAAGCTTTCTTT. This encodes CASRDQGMGTEAFF.